Sequencing of this T cell receptor (beta chain) was carried out in a study of blood T cell repertoires in COVID-19. Participants' own reports of clinical history determined their cohort assignment. Methods used by the authors: Reference gene primer amplification yielded estimated nucleated cell counts. Using immunoSEQ multiplex PCR, the repertoire was profiled, and TCRdb retains in-frame clones only, with some absent. V and J calls and clone size follow that table, whereas D and trimming were derived from the DNA. The sample lists a few hundred thousand clones; around 88% were seen once. The sample holds one count of this clone. CDR1 is DFQATT and CDR2 is SNEGSKA in the germline V gene (reference sequence). V gave up 3 bases and J gave up 5 bases, with 10 bases separating them. The CDR3 spans 12 residues.

The TCR comes from a woman aged 35 to 49 who had recovered from COVID-19. Sequenced: PBMCs or T cells enriched from blood (not recorded which). The chain has TRBV20-1 and TRBJ2-5, with a tentative D call TRBD2 (5 bases). In DNA, the CDR3 is TGCAGTGCTAGTAAGACTACGGAGACCCAGTACTTC. Translating it yields CSASKTTETQYF.